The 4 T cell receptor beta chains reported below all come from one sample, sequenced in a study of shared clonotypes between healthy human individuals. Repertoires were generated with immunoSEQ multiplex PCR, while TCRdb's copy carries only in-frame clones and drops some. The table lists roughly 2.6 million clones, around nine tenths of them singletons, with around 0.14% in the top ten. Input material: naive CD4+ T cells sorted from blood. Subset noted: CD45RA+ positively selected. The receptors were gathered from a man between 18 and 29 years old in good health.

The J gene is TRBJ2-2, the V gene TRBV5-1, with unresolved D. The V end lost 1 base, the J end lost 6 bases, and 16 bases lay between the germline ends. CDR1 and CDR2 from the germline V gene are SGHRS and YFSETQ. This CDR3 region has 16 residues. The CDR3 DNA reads TGCGCCAGCAGCTTGATCCAACCTCCCCTCCCCGGGGAGCTGTTTTTT. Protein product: CASSLIQPPLPGELFF.

The CDR3 here is CASSQPTPTGRNEKLFF. The DNA of the CDR3 is TGCGCCAGCAGCCAACCGACCCCGACAGGGAGGAATGAAAAACTGTTTTTT. The chain has TRBV4-1 and TRBJ1-4; 7 bases are shared with TRBD1. This CDR3 contains 17 residues. V lost 2 bases and J lost 5; bases outside the gene matches: 11. Germline assignment: CDR1 MGHRA and CDR2 YSYEKL.

CDR3 in amino acids: CAAQPTRANYGYTF. CDR3 bases: TGTGCCGCCCAACCGACCCGGGCAAACTATGGCTACACCTTC. The chain employs TRBV30 and TRBJ1-2; no firm D call. Germline CDR1 and CDR2: GTSNPN and SVGIG (reference sequence). The CDR3 spans 14 residues. V lost 8 bases, J lost 2 bases, and 18 bases lay in between.

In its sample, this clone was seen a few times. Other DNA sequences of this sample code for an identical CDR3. This CDR3 is CAWSGQETQYF. CDR3 bases: TGTGCCTGGAGTGGGCAAGAGACCCAGTACTTC. The chain has TRBV30 and TRBJ2-5; D ambiguous. The germline V and J ends were trimmed by 1 base and 2 bases, with 2 bases remaining between them. The germline gives CDR1 GTSNPN, CDR2 SVGIG (reference sequence). CDR3 size: 11 residues.